This T cell receptor (beta chain) was recorded in a study of tumor-infiltrating lymphocytes in localized non-small cell lung cancer. Looked up from germline, CDR1 is SNHLY and CDR2 is FYNNEI. The V end lost 6 bases, the J end lost 0 bases, and 11 bases lay between the germline ends. The CDR3 sequence is 14 residues long. The repertoire was sequenced with immunoSEQ multiplex PCR; TCRdb's copy has only in-frame clones and lacks some. The sample consists of roughly 6,900 clones, 71% of them appearing once. The genes are TRBV2 and TRBJ1-1, with no clear D. The sequencing sample was made of lung tumor tissue. This TCR was sampled from a human donor with non-small cell lung cancer. The CDR3 region is CASRTTSMNTEAFF. The CDR3 region has the DNA TGTGCCAGCAGGACGACATCTATGAACACTGAAGCTTTCTTT.